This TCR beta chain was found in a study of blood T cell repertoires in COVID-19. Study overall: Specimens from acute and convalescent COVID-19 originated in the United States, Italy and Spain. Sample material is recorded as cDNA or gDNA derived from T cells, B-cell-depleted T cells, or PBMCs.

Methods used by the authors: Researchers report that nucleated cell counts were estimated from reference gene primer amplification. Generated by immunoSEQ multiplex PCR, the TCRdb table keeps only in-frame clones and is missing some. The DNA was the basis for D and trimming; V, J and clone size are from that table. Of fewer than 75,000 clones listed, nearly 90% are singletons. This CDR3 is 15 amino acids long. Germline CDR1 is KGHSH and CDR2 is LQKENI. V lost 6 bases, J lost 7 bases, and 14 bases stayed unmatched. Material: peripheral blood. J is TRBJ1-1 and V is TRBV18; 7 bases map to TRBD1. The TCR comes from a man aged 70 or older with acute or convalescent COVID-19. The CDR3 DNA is TGTGCCAGCTCCCTGTCAATTACAGGGGATGTTGAAGCTTTCTTT. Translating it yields CASSLSITGDVEAFF.